This T cell receptor (beta chain) came from a study of Tregs in tolerant kidney transplant recipients. As regards this clone: Antigen specificity is unknown.

Germline lookup yields CDR1 SGHNT and CDR2 YYREEE (reference sequence). The CDR3 consists of 13 residues. Between the trimmed V and J ends, which lost 2 bases and 7 bases, there was a span of 12 bases. Findings and limits, study-wide: Biological reproducibility was not directly addressed, but technical replication error appeared minimal.

Method: immunoSEQ multiplex PCR; TCRdb's copy keeps in-frame clones and lacks some. Altogether just over 30,000 clones are present, about 79% being singletons, with the ten largest covering around 2%. The source is a human donor in good health. The sample taken for sequencing was Tregs from blood cultured with allogeneic cells. J is TRBJ2-5 and V is TRBV5-4, with D possibly called TRBD1 or TRBD2 (5 bases each). CDR3 residues: CASSFWDGRTQYF. In DNA, the CDR3 is TGTGCCAGCAGCTTCTGGGACGGTAGGACCCAGTACTTC. The full variable domain, rest sourced from reference TRBV5-4 and TRBJ2-5, is ETGVTQSPTHLIKTRGQQVTLRCSSQSGHNTVSWYQQALGQGPQFIFQYYREEENGRGNFPPRFSGLQFPNYSSELNVNALELDDSALYLCASSFWDGRTQYFGPGTRLLVL.